These 2 T cell receptor beta chains were all obtained from the same sample, sequenced in a study of shared clonotypes between healthy human individuals. Method: immunoSEQ multiplex PCR; TCRdb's copy keeps in-frame clones and lacks some. The sample contains 2 million to 2.5 million clones, under 95% of which appear only once. Specimen: naive CD4+ T cells from PBMCs. Subset described: CD45RA+ positively selected. These receptors originate from a man between 18 and 29 years old in good health. Some clones in this sample may be carry-over from other donors' samples.

On this clone itself: Other DNA sequences from this sample encode an identical CDR3 as well. V gene TRBV7-9 combines with J gene TRBJ2-5; weak D call: TRBD2 (6 bases). V was trimmed by 3 bases and J by 4 bases, leaving 6 bases between them. CDR1 is SEHNR, CDR2 FQNEAQ, per germline (reference sequence). The CDR3 covers 12 residues. The CDR3 bases are TGTGCCAGCAGCTTCGGGGGAGAGACCCAGTACTTC. Protein: CASSFGGETQYF.

The chain has TRBV7-2 and TRBJ2-3; D ambiguous. The CDR3 has 14 residues. Trimming shortened V by 3 bases and J by 2 bases, and 9 bases separated the two germline ends. Germline V CDR1 and CDR2: SGHTA, FQGNSA. The chain's CDR3 is CASSFSHLTDTQYF. The CDR3 bases are TGTGCCAGCAGCTTTTCCCACCTCACAGATACGCAGTATTTT.